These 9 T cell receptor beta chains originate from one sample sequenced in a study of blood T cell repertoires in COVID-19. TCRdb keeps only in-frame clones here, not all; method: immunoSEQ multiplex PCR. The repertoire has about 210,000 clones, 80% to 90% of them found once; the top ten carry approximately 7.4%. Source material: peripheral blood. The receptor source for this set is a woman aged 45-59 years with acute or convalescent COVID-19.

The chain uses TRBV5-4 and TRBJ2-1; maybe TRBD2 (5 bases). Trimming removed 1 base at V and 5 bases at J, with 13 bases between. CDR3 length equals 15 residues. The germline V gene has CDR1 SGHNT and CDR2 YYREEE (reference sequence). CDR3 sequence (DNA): TGTGCCAGCAGCTTGAGCGCTAGCCAAAACAATGAGCAGTTCTTC. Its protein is CASSLSASQNNEQFF.

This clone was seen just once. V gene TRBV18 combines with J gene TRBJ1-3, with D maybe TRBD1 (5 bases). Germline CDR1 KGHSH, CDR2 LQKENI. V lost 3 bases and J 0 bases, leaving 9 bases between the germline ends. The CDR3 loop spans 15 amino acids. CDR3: CASSPQGYSGNTIYF. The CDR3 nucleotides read TGTGCCAGCTCACCCCAGGGCTACTCTGGAAACACCATATATTTT.

The CDR3 DNA reads as TGTGCCAGCAGTTCCTTAGTACAGGGCTTGGGTCAGCCCCAGCATTTT. Residues: CASSSLVQGLGQPQHF. This chain joins TRBV6-5 and TRBJ1-5, with D possibly TRBD1 on 6 matching bases. This CDR3 region has 16 residues. Germline V gives CDR1 MNHEY, CDR2 SVGAGI. The V end lost 4 bases, the J end lost 6 bases, and 19 bases lay between the germline ends.

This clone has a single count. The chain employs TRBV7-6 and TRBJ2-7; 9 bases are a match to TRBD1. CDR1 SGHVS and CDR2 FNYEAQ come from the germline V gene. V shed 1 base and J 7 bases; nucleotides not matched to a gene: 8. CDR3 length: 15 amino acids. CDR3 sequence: CASSLVSRGQGEQYF. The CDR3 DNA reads TGTGCCAGCAGCTTAGTCTCGAGGGGACAGGGTGAGCAGTACTTC.

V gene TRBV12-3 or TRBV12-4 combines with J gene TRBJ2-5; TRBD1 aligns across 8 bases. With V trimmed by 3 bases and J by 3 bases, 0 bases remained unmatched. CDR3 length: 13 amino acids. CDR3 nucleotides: TGTGCCAGCAGTTTGACAGGGGAAGAGACCCAGTACTTC. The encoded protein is CASSLTGEETQYF.

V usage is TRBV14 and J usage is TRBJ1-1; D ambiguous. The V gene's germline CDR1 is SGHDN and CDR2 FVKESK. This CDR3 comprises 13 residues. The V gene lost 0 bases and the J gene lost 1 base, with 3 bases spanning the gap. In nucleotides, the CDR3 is TGTGCCAGCAGCCAAGATCGGAACACTGAAGCTTTCTTT. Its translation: CASSQDRNTEAFF.

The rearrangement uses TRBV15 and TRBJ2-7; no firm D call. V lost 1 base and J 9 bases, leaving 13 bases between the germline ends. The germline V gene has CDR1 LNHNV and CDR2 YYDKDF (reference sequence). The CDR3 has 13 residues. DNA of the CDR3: TGTGCCACCAGCAGAGTAGGCGTTTCAGGGCAGTACTTC. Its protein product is CATSRVGVSGQYF.

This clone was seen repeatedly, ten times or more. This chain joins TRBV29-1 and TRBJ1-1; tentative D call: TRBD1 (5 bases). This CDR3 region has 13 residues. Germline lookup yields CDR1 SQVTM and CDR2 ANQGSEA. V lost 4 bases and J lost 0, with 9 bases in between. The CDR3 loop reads CSVADTVNTEAFF. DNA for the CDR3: TGCAGCGTTGCGGACACAGTGAACACTGAAGCTTTCTTT.

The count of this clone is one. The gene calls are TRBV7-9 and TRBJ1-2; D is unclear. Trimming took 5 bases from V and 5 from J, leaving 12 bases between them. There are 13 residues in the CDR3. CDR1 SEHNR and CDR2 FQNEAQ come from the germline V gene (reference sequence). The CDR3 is CASSLGEEYGYTF. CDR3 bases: TGTGCCAGCAGCCTCGGGGAGGAATATGGCTACACCTTC.